A single T cell receptor beta chain is shown here with its context. The antigen remains unidentified. With 5 bases removed from V and 0 bases from J, the gap between germline ends came to 13 bases. Germline CDR1 and CDR2: LNHDA and SQIVND (reference sequence). The CDR3 runs to 15 residues. The sample is drawn from a study of cytomegalovirus exposure and HLA in healthy donors. The study, taken as a whole, reports: Sequence variants that were highly shared formed a cluster that was likely a sequencing artifact. Some TCR beta chains (roughly 160 of them) were listed as cytomegalovirus-associated. It was taken for granted in presence/absence analyses that sequencing depth across donors was roughly uniform.

Primers for the PCR totalled 60 Vbeta and 13 Jbeta. The repertoire was sequenced with immunoSEQ multiplex PCR; TCRdb's copy has only in-frame clones and lacks some. The sample contains 100,000 to 150,000 clones, just under 75% of which appear only once. The chain combines TRBV19 with TRBJ2-5; D is perhaps TRBD1 (6 bases). This TCR derives from a man in his fifties or sixties in good health and CMV-seropositive. The sequenced material came from PBMCs. In DNA form, the CDR3 reads TGTGCCAGTAGTCCTCGGCAGGGGTACCAAGAGACCCAGTACTTC. It encodes CASSPRQGYQETQYF.